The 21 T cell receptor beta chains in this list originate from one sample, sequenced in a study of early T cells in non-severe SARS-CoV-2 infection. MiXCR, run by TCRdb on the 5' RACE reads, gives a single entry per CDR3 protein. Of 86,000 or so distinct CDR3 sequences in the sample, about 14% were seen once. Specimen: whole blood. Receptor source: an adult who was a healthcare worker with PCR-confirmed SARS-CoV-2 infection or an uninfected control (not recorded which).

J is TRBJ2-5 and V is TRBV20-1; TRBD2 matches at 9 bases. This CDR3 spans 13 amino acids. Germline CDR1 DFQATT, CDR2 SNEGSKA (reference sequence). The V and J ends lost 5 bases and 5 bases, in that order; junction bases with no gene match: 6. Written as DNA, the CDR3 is TGCAGTGCTGTACTAGCGGGCGTTGAGACCCAGTACTTC. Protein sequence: CSAVLAGVETQYF.

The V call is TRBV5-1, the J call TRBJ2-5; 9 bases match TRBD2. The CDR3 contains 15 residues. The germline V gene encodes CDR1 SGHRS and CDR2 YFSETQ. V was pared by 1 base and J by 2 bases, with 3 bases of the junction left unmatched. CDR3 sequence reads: CASSLMGLAQETQYF. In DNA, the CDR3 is TGCGCCAGCAGCTTGATGGGACTAGCACAAGAGACCCAGTACTTC.

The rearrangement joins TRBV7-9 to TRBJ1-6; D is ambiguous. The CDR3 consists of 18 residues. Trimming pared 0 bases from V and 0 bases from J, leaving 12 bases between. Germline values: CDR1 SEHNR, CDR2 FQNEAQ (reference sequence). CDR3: CASSLAGSASSYNSPLHF. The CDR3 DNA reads TGTGCCAGCAGCTTAGCAGGGTCAGCAAGCTCCTATAATTCACCCCTCCACTTT.

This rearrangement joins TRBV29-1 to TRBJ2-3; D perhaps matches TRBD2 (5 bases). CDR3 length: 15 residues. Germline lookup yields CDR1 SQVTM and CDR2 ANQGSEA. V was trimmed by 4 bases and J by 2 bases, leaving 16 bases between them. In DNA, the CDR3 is TGCAGCGTTGCCCTAAGAGGGAGTGCCACAGATACGCAGTATTTT. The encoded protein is CSVALRGSATDTQYF.

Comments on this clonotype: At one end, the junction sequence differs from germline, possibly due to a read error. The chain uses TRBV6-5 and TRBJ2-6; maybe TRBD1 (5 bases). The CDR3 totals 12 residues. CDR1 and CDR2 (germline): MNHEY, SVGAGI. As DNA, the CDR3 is TGTGCCACGATTTCTGGGGCCAACGTCCTGTCTTTC. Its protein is CATISGANVLSF.

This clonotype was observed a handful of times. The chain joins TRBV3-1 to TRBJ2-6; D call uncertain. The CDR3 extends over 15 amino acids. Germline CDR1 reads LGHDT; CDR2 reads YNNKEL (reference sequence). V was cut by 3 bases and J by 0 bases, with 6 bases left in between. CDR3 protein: CASSHSGSGANVLTF. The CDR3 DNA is TGTGCCAGCAGCCATTCGGGCTCTGGGGCCAACGTCCTGACTTTC.

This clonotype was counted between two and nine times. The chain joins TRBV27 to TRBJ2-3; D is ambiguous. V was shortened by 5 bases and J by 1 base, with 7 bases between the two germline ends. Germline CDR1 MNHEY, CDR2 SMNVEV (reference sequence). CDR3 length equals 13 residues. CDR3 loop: CASSQWGTDTQYF. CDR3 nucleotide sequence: TGTGCCAGCAGTCAGTGGGGCACAGATACGCAGTATTTT.

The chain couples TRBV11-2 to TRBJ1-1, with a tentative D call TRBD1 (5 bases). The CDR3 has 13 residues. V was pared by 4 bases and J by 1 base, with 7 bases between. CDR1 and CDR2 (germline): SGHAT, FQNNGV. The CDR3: CASSSQGNTEAFF. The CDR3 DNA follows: TGTGCCAGCAGCTCCCAGGGGAACACTGAAGCTTTCTTT.

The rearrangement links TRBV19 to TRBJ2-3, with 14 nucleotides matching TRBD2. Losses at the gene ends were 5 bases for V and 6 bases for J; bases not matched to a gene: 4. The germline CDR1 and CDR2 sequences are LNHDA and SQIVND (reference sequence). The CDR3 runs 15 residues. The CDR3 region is CASSSGTSGSDTQYF. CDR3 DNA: TGTGCCAGTAGTTCCGGGACTAGCGGGAGTGATACGCAGTATTTT.

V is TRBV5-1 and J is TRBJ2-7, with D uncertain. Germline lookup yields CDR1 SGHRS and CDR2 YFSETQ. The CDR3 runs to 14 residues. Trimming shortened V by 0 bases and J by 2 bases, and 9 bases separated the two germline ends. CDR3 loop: CASSLAGITYEQYF. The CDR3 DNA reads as TGCGCCAGCAGCTTGGCCGGAATAACCTACGAGCAGTACTTC. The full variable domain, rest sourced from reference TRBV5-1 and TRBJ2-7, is KAGVTQTPRYLIKTRGQQVTLSCSPISGHRSVSWYQQTPGQGLQFLFEYFSETQRNKGNFPGRFSGRQFSNSRSEMNVSTLELGDSALYLCASSLAGITYEQYFGPGTRLTVT.

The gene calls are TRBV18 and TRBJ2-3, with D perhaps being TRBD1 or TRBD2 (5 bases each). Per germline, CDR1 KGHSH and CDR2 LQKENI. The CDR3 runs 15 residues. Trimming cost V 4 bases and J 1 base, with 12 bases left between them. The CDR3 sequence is CASSRGTAGTDTQYF. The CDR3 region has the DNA TGTGCCAGCTCACGGGGGACGGCCGGCACAGATACGCAGTATTTT.

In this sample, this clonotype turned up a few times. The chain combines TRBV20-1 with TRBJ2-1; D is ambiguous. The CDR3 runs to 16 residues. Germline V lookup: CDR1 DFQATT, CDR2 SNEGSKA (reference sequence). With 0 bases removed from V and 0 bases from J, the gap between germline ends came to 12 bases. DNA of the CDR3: TGCAGTGCTAGAGATCCCGGGCGCAGCTCCTACAATGAGCAGTTCTTC. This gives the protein CSARDPGRSSYNEQFF.

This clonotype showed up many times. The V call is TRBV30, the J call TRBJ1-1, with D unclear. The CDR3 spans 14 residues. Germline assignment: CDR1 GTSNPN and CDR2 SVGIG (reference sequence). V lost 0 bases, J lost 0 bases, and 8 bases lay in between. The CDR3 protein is CAWSVPRVNTEAFF. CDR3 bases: TGTGCCTGGAGTGTACCGCGTGTGAACACTGAAGCTTTCTTT.

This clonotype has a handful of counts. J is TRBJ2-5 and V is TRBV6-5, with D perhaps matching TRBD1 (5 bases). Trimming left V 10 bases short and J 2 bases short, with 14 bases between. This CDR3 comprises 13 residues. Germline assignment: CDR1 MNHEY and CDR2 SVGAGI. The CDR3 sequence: CAIRQNSQETQYF. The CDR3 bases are TGTGCCATCCGACAGAATTCACAAGAGACCCAGTACTTC.

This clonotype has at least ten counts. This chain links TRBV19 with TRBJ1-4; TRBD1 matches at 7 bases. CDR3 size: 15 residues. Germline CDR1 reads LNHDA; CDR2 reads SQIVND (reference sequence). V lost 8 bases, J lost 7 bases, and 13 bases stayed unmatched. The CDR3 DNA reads TGTGCCAGTTCCCCTCAGGACAGGAAGACTGAAAAACTGTTTTTT. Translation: CASSPQDRKTEKLFF.

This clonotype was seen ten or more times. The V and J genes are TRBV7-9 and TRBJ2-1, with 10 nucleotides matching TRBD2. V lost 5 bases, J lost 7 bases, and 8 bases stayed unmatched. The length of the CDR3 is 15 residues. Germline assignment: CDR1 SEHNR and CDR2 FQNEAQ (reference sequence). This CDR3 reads CASSQGGLARNEQFF. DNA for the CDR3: TGTGCCAGCAGCCAGGGGGGACTAGCGAGAAATGAGCAGTTCTTC.

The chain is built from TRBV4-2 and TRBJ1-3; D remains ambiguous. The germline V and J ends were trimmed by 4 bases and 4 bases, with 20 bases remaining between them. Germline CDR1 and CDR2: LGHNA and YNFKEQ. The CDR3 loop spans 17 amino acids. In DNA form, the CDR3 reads TGTGCCAGCAGCCCCGATACGGAGGGAGGATCAGGAAACACCATATATTTT. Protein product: CASSPDTEGGSGNTIYF.

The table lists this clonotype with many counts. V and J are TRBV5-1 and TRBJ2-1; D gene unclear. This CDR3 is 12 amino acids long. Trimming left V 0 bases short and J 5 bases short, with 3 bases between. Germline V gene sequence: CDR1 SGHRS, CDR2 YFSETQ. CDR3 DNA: TGCGCCAGCAGCTTGGCCAACAATGAGCAGTTCTTC. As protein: CASSLANNEQFF.

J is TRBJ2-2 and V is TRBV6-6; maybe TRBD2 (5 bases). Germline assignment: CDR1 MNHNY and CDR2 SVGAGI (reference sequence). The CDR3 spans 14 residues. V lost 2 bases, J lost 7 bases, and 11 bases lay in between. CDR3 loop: CASSYVLEGGELFF. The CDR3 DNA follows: TGTGCCAGCAGTTACGTACTAGAGGGCGGGGAGCTGTTTTTT.

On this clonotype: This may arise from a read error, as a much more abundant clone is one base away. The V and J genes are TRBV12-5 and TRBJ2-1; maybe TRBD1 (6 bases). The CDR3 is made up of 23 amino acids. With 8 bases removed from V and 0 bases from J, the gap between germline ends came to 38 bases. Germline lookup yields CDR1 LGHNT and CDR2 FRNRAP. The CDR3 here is CASHSSTWFSGWKWGPSYNEQFF. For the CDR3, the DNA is TGTGCTAGTCATTCTTCAACGTGGTTTTCGGGCTGGAAGTGGGGGCCCTCCTACAATGAGCAGTTCTTC.

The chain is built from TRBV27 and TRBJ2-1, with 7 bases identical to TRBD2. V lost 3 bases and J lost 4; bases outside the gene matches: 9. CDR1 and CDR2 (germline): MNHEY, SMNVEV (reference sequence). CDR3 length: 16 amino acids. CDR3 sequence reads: CASSFLASGKYNEQFF. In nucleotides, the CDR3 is TGTGCCAGCAGTTTTTTGGCGAGCGGGAAATACAATGAGCAGTTCTTC.